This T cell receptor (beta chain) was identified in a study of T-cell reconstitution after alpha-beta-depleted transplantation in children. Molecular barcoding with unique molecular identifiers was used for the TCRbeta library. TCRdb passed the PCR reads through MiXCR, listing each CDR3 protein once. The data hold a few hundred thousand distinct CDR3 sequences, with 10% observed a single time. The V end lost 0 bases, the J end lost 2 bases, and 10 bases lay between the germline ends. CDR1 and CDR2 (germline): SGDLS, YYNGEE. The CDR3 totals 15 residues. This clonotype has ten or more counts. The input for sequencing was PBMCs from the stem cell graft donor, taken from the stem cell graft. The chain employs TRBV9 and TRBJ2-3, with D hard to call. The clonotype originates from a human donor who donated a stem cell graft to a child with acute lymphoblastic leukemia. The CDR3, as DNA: TGTGCCAGCAGCGTAGTAAGCCGACTCACAGATACGCAGTATTTT. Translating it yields CASSVVSRLTDTQYF.